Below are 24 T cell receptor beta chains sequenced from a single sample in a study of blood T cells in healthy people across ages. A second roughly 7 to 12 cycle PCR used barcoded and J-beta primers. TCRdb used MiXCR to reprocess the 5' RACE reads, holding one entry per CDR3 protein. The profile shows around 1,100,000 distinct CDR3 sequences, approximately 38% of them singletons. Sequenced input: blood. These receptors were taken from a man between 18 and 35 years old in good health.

The CDR3 DNA reads TGCGCCAGCAGCTTATTTAGCGGGGGCACAGATACGCAGTATTTT. This sequence encodes CASSLFSGGTDTQYF. This rearrangement joins TRBV5-1 to TRBJ2-3, with 8 bases lining up with TRBD2. J was trimmed by 1 base and V by 2 bases; bases with no gene match: 3. Germline CDR1 is SGHRS and CDR2 is YFSETQ. There are 15 residues in the CDR3.

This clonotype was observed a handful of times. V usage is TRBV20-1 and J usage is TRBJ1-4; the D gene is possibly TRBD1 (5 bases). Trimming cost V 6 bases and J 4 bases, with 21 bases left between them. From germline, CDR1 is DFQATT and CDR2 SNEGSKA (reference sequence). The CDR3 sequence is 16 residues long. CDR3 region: CSAQRWQGHNNEKLFF. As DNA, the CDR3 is TGCAGTGCCCAGAGGTGGCAGGGCCATAATAATGAAAAACTGTTTTTT.

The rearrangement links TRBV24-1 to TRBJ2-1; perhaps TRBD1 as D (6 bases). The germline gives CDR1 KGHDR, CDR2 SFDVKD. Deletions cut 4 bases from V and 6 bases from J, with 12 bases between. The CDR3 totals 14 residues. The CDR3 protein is CATSDTDRINEQFF. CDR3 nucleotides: TGTGCCACCAGTGACACCGACAGGATCAATGAGCAGTTCTTC.

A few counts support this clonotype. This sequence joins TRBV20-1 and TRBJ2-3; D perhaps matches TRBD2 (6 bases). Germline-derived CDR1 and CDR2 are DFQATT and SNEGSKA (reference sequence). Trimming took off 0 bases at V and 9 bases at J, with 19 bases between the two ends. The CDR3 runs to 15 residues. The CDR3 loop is CSARDLPSTSRTQYF. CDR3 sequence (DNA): TGCAGTGCTAGAGATCTACCGTCGACTAGTAGGACGCAGTATTTT.

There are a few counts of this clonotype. CDR3 coding DNA: TGTGCCAGCACTCACATTAGCGTGGGCCTCCAAGAGACCCAGTACTTC. This encodes CASTHISVGLQETQYF. The rearrangement links TRBV6-2 or TRBV6-3 to TRBJ2-5, with a tentative D call TRBD2 (5 bases). Trimming shortened V by 7 bases and J by 1 base, and 19 bases separated the two germline ends. Germline lookup yields CDR1 MNHEY and CDR2 SVGEGT. There are 16 residues in the CDR3.

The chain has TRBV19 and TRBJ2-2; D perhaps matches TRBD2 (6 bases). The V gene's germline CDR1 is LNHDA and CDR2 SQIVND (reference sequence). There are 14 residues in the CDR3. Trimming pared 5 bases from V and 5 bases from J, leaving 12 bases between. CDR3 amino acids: CASSAGLITGELFF. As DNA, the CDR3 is TGTGCCAGTAGTGCGGGACTTATTACCGGGGAGCTGTTTTTT.

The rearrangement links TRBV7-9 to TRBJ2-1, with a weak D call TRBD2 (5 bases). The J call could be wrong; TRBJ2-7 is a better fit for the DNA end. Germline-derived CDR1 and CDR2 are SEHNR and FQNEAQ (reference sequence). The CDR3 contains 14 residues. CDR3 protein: CASSPRTVEWEQYF. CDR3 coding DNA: TGTGCCAGCAGCCCTAGGACTGTTGAGTGGGAGCAGTACTTC.

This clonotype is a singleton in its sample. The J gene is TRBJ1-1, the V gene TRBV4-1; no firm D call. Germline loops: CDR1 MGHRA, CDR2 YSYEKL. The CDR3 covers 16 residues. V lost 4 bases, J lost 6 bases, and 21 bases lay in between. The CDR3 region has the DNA TGCGCCAGCAGCCCTACTGTTCCGGGCACTAAACCTGAAGCTTTCTTT. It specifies CASSPTVPGTKPEAFF.

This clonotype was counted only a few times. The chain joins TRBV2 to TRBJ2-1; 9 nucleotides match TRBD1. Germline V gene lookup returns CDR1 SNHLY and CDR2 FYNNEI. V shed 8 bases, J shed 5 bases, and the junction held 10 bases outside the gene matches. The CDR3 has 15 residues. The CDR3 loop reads CASLRTGTGNNEQFF. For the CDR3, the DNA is TGTGCCAGCTTACGCACAGGGACAGGGAACAATGAGCAGTTCTTC.

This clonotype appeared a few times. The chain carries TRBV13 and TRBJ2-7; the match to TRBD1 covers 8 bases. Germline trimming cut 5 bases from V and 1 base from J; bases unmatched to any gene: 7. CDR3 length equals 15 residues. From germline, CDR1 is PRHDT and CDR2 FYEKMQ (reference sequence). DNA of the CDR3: TGTGCCAGCAGCCCCGGGACAGGAGCTTCCTACGAGCAGTACTTC. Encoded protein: CASSPGTGASYEQYF.

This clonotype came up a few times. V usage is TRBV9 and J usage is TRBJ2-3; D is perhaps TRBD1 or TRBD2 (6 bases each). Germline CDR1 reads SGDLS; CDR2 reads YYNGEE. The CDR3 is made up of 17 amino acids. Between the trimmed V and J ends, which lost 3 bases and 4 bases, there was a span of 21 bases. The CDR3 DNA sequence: TGTGCCAGCAGCGCAGAGATAGGGGGGAATTTAGCAGATACGCAGTATTTT. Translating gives CASSAEIGGNLADTQYF.

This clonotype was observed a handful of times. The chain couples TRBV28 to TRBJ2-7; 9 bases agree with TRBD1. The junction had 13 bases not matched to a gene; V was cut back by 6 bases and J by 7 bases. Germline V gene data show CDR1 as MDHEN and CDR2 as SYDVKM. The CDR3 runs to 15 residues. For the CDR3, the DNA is TGTGCCAGCAGGGCTCCGGGACAGGGTTACAATGAGCAGTACTTC. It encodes CASRAPGQGYNEQYF.

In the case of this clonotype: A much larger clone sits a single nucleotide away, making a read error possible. CDR3 bases: TGTGTCAGCAGTGAGCGGAACTATGGCTACACCTTC. It encodes CVSSERNYGYTF. The chain has TRBV2 and TRBJ1-2; no clear D. CDR1 SNHLY and CDR2 FYNNEI come from the germline V gene. This CDR3 comprises 12 residues.

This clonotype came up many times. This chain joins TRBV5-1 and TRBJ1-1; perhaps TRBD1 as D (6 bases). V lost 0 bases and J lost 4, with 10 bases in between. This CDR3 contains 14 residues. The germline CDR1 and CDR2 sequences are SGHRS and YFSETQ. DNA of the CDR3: TGCGCCAGCAGCTTGGCCGTAGGGGGCACTGAAGCTTTCTTT. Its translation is CASSLAVGGTEAFF.

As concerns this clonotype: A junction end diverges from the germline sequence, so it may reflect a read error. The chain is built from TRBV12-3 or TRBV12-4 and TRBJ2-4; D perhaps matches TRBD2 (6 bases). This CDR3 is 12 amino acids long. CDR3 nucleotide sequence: TGTGCCGGCAGTTTACGGGGTCGGGAGCAGTACTTC. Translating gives CAGSLRGREQYF.

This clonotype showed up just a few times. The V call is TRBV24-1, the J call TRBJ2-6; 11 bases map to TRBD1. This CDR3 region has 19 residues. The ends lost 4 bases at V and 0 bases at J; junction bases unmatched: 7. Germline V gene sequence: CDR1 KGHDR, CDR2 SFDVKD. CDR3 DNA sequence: TGTGCCACCAGTGACGATGGGACAGGGGGATACTCTGGGGCCAACGTCCTGACTTTC. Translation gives CATSDDGTGGYSGANVLTF.

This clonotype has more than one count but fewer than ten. The chain's CDR3 is CASSISETNQPQHF. CDR3 DNA: TGTGCCAGTAGTATTTCAGAAACCAATCAGCCCCAGCATTTT. The chain has TRBV19 and TRBJ1-5; no clear D gene. The germline V gene encodes CDR1 LNHDA and CDR2 SQIVND (reference sequence). CDR3 length equals 14 residues. Trimming took 3 bases from V and 3 from J, leaving 9 bases between them.

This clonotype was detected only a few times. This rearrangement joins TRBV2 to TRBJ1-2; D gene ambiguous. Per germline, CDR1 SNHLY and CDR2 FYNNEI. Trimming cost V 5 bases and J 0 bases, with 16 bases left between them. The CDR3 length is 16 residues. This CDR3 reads CASSLTDQSTNYGYTF. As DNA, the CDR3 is TGTGCCAGCAGTCTTACAGATCAAAGTACTAACTATGGCTACACCTTC.

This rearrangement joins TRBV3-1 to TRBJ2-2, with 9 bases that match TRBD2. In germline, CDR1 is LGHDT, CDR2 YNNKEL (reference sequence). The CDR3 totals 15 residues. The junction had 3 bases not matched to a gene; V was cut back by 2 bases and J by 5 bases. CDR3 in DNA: TGTGCCAGCAGCCAACCGGGACTAGCTACCGGGGAGCTGTTTTTT. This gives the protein CASSQPGLATGELFF.

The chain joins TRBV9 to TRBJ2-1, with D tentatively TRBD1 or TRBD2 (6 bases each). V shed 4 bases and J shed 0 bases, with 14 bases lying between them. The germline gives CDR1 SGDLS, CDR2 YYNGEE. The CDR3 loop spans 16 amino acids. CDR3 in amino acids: CASSPEGGSSYNEQFF. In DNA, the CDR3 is TGTGCCAGCAGCCCTGAAGGGGGGAGCTCCTACAATGAGCAGTTCTTC. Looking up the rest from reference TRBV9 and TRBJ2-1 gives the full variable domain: DSGVTQTPKHLITATGQRVTLRCSPRSGDLSVYWYQQSLDQGLQFLIQYYNGEERAKGNILERFSAQQFPDLHSELNLSSLELGDSALYFCASSPEGGSSYNEQFFGPGTRLTVL.

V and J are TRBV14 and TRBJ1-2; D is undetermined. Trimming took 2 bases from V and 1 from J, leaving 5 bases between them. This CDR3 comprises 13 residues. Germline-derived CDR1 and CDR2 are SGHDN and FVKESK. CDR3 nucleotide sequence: TGTGCCAGCAGCCAACAGCATAACTATGGCTACACCTTC. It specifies CASSQQHNYGYTF.

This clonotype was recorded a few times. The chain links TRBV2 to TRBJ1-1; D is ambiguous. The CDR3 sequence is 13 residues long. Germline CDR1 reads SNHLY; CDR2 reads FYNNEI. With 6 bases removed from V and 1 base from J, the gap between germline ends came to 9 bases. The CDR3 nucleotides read TGTGCCAGCAGCTCCCAAGAGAACACTGAAGCTTTCTTT. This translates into CASSSQENTEAFF.

The CDR3 DNA reads as TGTGCCACCAGCCTCACCGAACCGAGCTCCGATACGCAGTATTTT. This gives the protein CATSLTEPSSDTQYF. V gene TRBV15 combines with J gene TRBJ2-3; D uncertain. This CDR3 has 15 amino acids. The ends were cut back, 5 bases at V and 6 bases at J, with 18 bases in the middle. The germline V gene has CDR1 LNHNV and CDR2 YYDKDF (reference sequence).

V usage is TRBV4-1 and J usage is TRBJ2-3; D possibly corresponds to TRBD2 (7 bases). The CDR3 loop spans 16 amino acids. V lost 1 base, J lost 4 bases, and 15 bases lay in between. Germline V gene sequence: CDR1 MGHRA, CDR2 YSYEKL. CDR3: CASSQVRGGSADTQYF. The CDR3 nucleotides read TGCGCCAGCAGCCAAGTTAGGGGGGGGAGCGCAGATACGCAGTATTTT.